These T cell receptor beta chains were read from a single sample in a study of tumor-infiltrating lymphocytes in primary liver carcinoma. TCRdb called the multiplex PCR reads again in MiXCR, with one record for every CDR3 protein. This sample has under 45,000 distinct CDR3 sequences, with 73% found just once. The sequencing input was liver tumor tissue from sampling region 2. Source of these receptors: a man in his forties with primary liver carcinoma and hepatitis B virus infection. CDR3s include the opening cysteine and the closing phenylalanine or tryptophan. A D gene is named only where the DNA matches it firmly. Expanded clones get a size class; other rows say once, few or many, or leave the size out.

CDR3 protein,CDR3 DNA,V gene,CDR3 length,D gene,J gene,clone size
CASNERDGTDTQYF,TGTGCCAGCAACGAGCGGGATGGCACGGATACGCAGTATTTT,TRBV2,14,TRBD2,TRBJ2-3,-
CVSSLAGGTDTQYF,TGTGTCAGCAGCTTAGCGGGAGGAACAGATACGCAGTATTTT,TRBV7-3,14,TRBD2,TRBJ2-3,few
CSVMTPGVGTPYEQNF,TGCAGCGTCATGACACCTGGGGTCGGCACTCCCTACGAGCAGAACTTC,TRBV29-1,16,-,TRBJ2-7,-
CSVEYPAAQGTQCF,TGCAGCGTTGAATACCCAGCCGCCCAAGGGACCCAGTGCTTC,TRBV29-1,14,-,TRBJ2-5,-
CASSQELADGYEQYF,TGCGCCAGCAGCCAAGAACTAGCGGATGGATACGAGCAATACTTC,TRBV4-1,15,TRBD2,TRBJ2-7,-
CASSFAGELPTQYF,TGTGCCAGCAGTTTTGCGGGAGAGCTCCCTACGCAGTATTTT,TRBV12-3/TRBV12-4,14,TRBD2,TRBJ2-3,few
CANSWASRGMETQYF,TGTGCCAACAGTTGGGCGTCCAGGGGGATGGAGACCCAGTACTTC,TRBV6-2/TRBV6-3,15,TRBD1,TRBJ2-5,-
CPSSLRAGVSTDTQYF,TGTCCCAGCAGCTTACGAGCGGGAGTCAGTACAGATACGCAGTATTTT,TRBV11-2,16,TRBD2,TRBJ2-3,once
CASSLAGGGTEAFF,TGCGCCAGCAGCTTGGCAGGAGGCGGCACTGAAGCTTTCTTT,TRBV5-1,14,-,TRBJ1-1,many
CACSIGTGGIEAFF,TGTGCCTGCAGTATAGGGACCGGGGGGATTGAAGCTTTCTTT,TRBV12-3/TRBV12-4,14,-,TRBJ1-1,-
CASSQDQTAYGYTF,TGTGCCAGCAGCCAAGATCAGACAGCATATGGCTACACCTTT,TRBV4-2,14,-,TRBJ1-2,-
CASSFPTGGLANTGELFF,TGTGCCAGCAGCTTCCCCACGGGGGGCTTAGCGAACACCGGGGAGCTGTTTTTT,TRBV12-3/TRBV12-4,18,-,TRBJ2-2,medium-sized
CASSLVAGAGDNEQLF,TGTGCCAGCAGCTTGGTTGCGGGAGCTGGGGACAATGAGCAGCTCTTC,TRBV5-6,16,-,TRBJ2-1,-
CSVDTGYVDEQYF,TGCAGCGTCGATACAGGGTATGTCGACGAGCAGTACTTC,TRBV29-1,13,-,TRBJ2-7,medium-sized
CTSRGWKNTETFF,TGTACCAGCAGAGGGTGGAAGAACACTGAAACTTTCTTT,TRBV6-1,13,-,TRBJ1-1,-
CPSNFPDIEAFF,TGTCCCAGCAACTTCCCGGACATAGAAGCTTTCTTT,TRBV7-9,12,-,TRBJ1-1,-
CASSYSEETQYF,TGTGCCAGCAGTTACTCGGAAGAGACCCAGTACTTC,TRBV6-2/TRBV6-3,12,-,TRBJ2-5,medium-sized
CASSCTGGGPGELFF,TGTGCCAGCAGCTGTACAGGGGGAGGTCCCGGGGAGCTGTTTTTT,TRBV7-8,15,TRBD1,TRBJ2-2,-
CVSSLGGGRETQYF,TGTGTCAGCAGTTTGGGGGGTGGGCGAGAAACCCAGTACTTC,TRBV12-3/TRBV12-4,14,-,TRBJ2-5,-
CASRPGAGPNAQYF,TGTGCCAGCAGACCCGGAGCTGGTCCGAATGCGCAGTATTTT,TRBV7-9,14,-,TRBJ2-3,once
CASSFPGPDTQYF,TGTGCCAGCAGCTTCCCAGGGCCAGATACGCAGTATTTT,TRBV11-2,13,-,TRBJ2-3,many
CASNRARASDTQYF,TGTGCCAGCAACAGGGCCCGGGCGTCGGATACGCAGTATTTT,TRBV6-2/TRBV6-3,14,-,TRBJ2-3,-
CASSLNRSAGGSYNELFF,TGTGCCAGCAGCTTAAACCGCTCCGCGGGAGGGTCCTATAATGAGCTGTTCTTC,TRBV11-1,18,TRBD2,TRBJ2-1,-
CASRYAQRVRSDTQYF,TGCGCCAGCAGATATGCCCAGAGGGTGAGGTCAGATACGCAGTATTTT,TRBV5-6,16,-,TRBJ2-3,-
CASSYSSHEPQHFF,TGTGCCAGCAGTTACTCGAGCCATGAGCCTCAGCACTTCTTC,TRBV6-2/TRBV6-3,14,-,TRBJ2-1,once
CTSSTGLDAEAFF,TGTACCAGCAGCACAGGTTTGGACGCTGAAGCTTTCTTT,TRBV11-3,13,-,TRBJ1-1,-
CASSRKLAGVLTYDEQFF,TGTGCCAGCAGCCGGAAACTAGCGGGAGTTTTGACCTACGATGAGCAGTTCTTC,TRBV5-6,18,TRBD2,TRBJ2-1,-
CASSYTLAGGPEYF,TGTGCCAGCAGTTACACCCTAGCGGGAGGCCCAGAGTATTTT,TRBV6-2/TRBV6-3,14,TRBD2,TRBJ2-3,medium-sized
CASSSTETSDEQFF,TGCGCCAGCAGCTCCACCGAGACTAGCGATGAGCAGTTCTTC,TRBV5-1,14,TRBD2,TRBJ2-1,many
CTSSLGVSNNEQFF,TGTACTAGCAGCTTAGGCGTCTCAAACAATGAGCAGTTTTTC,TRBV11-3,14,-,TRBJ2-1,-
CASSRTLVSPHHF,TGCGCCAGCAGCCGGACACTGGTTTCGCCCCACCACTTT,TRBV11-1,13,-,TRBJ1-6,-
CVSSYATGEKLF,TGTGTCAGCAGCTACGCGACAGGGGAGAAACTCTTC,TRBV11-2,12,TRBD1,TRBJ2-1,once
CASSLDSGGLGEQFF,TGTGCCAGCAGCTTAGATTCTGGCGGTTTGGGTGAGCAGTTCTTC,TRBV7-9,15,-,TRBJ2-1,-
CTSSLAGVKTQYF,TGTACCAGCAGTTTAGCGGGGGTAAAGACCCAGTACTTT,TRBV12-3/TRBV12-4,13,TRBD2,TRBJ2-5,-
CASRTGERETQYF,TGTGCCAGCAGGACAGGGGAGCGGGAGACCCAGTACTTC,TRBV6-1,13,TRBD1,TRBJ2-5,-
CANSLGQASSYNEQFF,TGTGCCAACAGCTTGGGTCAGGCGAGCTCCTACAATGAGCAGTTCTTC,TRBV11-1,16,-,TRBJ2-1,-
CVSSLDLRVLYKQYF,TGCGTCAGCAGCTTGGATTTGCGGGTCCTCTACAAGCAGTACTTC,TRBV5-1,15,-,TRBJ2-7,-
CASSVGGDRGISLSGVNVLTF,TGTGCCAGCAGCGTGGGGGGAGACAGGGGCATTTCCCTTTCTGGGGTCAACGTCCTGACTTTC,TRBV11-2,21,TRBD1,TRBJ2-6,-
CASNPGLAGEGNGQFF,TGTGCCAGCAATCCGGGACTAGCGGGAGAGGGGAATGGGCAGTTCTTC,TRBV5-4,16,TRBD2,TRBJ2-1,-
CSAAPLSYNEQFF,TGCAGCGCCGCCCCCCTCTCCTACAATGAGCAGTTCTTC,TRBV29-1,13,-,TRBJ2-1,medium-sized
CASSRQDGPYGHTF,TGTGCCAGCAGCCGGCAGGACGGACCTTATGGCCACACCTTC,TRBV28,14,-,TRBJ1-2,-
CATEGISGSPYEQYF,TGTGCCACCGAAGGGATTAGCGGGAGCCCCTACGAGCAGTACTTC,TRBV19,15,TRBD2,TRBJ2-7,few
CSVWDGVVGANVLTF,TGCAGCGTTTGGGACGGGGTGGTTGGGGCCAACGTCCTGACTTTC,TRBV29-1,15,-,TRBJ2-6,medium-sized